The 6 T cell receptor beta chains reported below all come from one sample, sequenced in a study of T cell responses to AZD1222 COVID-19 vaccine. The table came from immunoSEQ multiplex PCR; TCRdb's copy has only in-frame clones and leaves some out. This table has around 160,000 clones, about 81% appearing once. This sample comprised peripheral blood, obtained on day 0 of MenACWY control vaccination. These receptors all come from an adult in good health.

J is TRBJ1-5 and V is TRBV19, with D possibly matching TRBD1 (6 bases). The CDR3 extends over 14 amino acids. V lost 5 bases, J lost 7 bases, and 15 bases lay in between. Germline-derived CDR1 and CDR2 are LNHDA and SQIVND (reference sequence). The CDR3 coding sequence is TGTGCCAGTAGTTCACAGGGAGGAGGGCAGCCCCAGCATTTT. This gives the protein CASSSQGGGQPQHF. Together with reference TRBV19 and TRBJ1-5, the CDR3 gives the full variable domain: DGGITQSPKYLFRKEGQNVTLSCEQNLNHDAMYWYRQDPGQGLRLIYYSQIVNDFQKGDIAEGYSVSREKKESFPLTVTSAQKNPTAFYLCASSSQGGGQPQHFGDGTRLSIL.

In nucleotides, the CDR3 is TGTGCCAGTAGTATCCTCGGGATGGTGGCTAATGAAAAACTGTTTTTT. Translated, it gives CASSILGMVANEKLFF. This chain links TRBV19 with TRBJ1-4; no clear D. There are 16 residues in the CDR3. With 3 bases removed from V and 3 bases from J, the gap between germline ends came to 14 bases. CDR1 is LNHDA and CDR2 is SQIVND in the germline V gene (reference sequence).

This clone was detected a few times. The chain links TRBV14 to TRBJ1-1; 7 bases match TRBD1. The CDR3 has 14 amino acids. V was pared by 3 bases and J by 4 bases, with 5 bases of the junction left unmatched. Germline CDR1 reads SGHDN; CDR2 reads FVKESK. The CDR3, as DNA: TGTGCCAGCAGCCAGCACAGGGGAGGCACTGAAGCTTTCTTT. Translating gives CASSQHRGGTEAFF.

The V call is TRBV27, the J call TRBJ2-7, with no clear D. The germline CDR1 and CDR2 sequences are MNHEY and SMNVEV (reference sequence). Trimming removed 2 bases at V and 6 bases at J, with 17 bases between. The CDR3 has 15 residues. The CDR3 DNA sequence: TGTGCCAGCAGTTTAACGGCCCCCTGGCCATCCGAGCAGTACTTC. Translated: CASSLTAPWPSEQYF.

The CDR3 sequence is CASSFQGYTSPLHF. CDR3 in DNA: TGTGCCAGCAGCTTCCAGGGGTACACTTCACCCCTCCACTTT. The gene calls are TRBV5-6 and TRBJ1-6, with D possibly matching TRBD1 (6 bases). This CDR3 contains 14 residues. V lost 2 bases, J lost 9 bases, and 12 bases lay in between. The germline V gene encodes CDR1 SGHDT and CDR2 YYEEEE.

This sequence joins TRBV9 and TRBJ1-1; no definite D call. The CDR3 consists of 20 residues. CDR1 is SGDLS and CDR2 is YYNGEE in the germline V gene. Trimming left V 0 bases short and J 0 bases short, with 24 bases between. CDR3 sequence (DNA): TGTGCCAGCAGCGTAGATCAATCCCGACCCACCCGCCTCCTGAACACTGAAGCTTTCTTT. Protein product: CASSVDQSRPTRLLNTEAFF. Drawing the rest from reference TRBV9 and TRBJ1-1, the complete variable domain is DSGVTQTPKHLITATGQRVTLRCSPRSGDLSVYWYQQSLDQGLQFLIQYYNGEERAKGNILERFSAQQFPDLHSELNLSSLELGDSALYFCASSVDQSRPTRLLNTEAFFGQGTRLTVV.